The next 29 T cell receptor beta chains were all read from a single sample in a study of control samples from healthy donors and cancer patients. The table came from immunoSEQ multiplex PCR; TCRdb's copy has only in-frame clones and leaves some out. The sample has around 99,000 clones; 90% are singletons. Sequenced material: blood. The receptors here all came from a human donor in good health. The donor label of this sample is uncertain.

This chain uses TRBV7-2 with TRBJ2-7, with a weak D call TRBD1 (6 bases). V lost 3 bases and J 7 bases, leaving 13 bases between the germline ends. CDR1 is SGHTA and CDR2 is FQGNSA in the germline V gene. This CDR3 region has 13 residues. Here the CDR3 reads CASSFRQEREQYF. The DNA of the CDR3 is TGTGCCAGCAGCTTCCGACAGGAACGGGAGCAGTACTTC. Full variable domain (missing parts from reference TRBV7-2 and TRBJ2-7): GAGVSQSPSNKVTEKGKDVELRCDPISGHTALYWYRQSLGQGLEFLIYFQGNSAPDKSGLPSDRFSAERTGGSVSTLTIQRTQQEDSAVYLCASSFRQEREQYFGPGTRLTVT.

This clone was observed a handful of times. DNA of the CDR3: TGTGCCAGCAGCTTAGAGGCGGGCTACACTGAAGCTTTCTTT. It yields the protein CASSLEAGYTEAFF. The chain joins TRBV7-9 to TRBJ1-1; D call uncertain. The CDR3 contains 14 residues. CDR1 is SEHNR, CDR2 FQNEAQ, per germline (reference sequence). Between the trimmed V and J ends, which lost 1 base and 3 bases, there was a span of 9 bases.

The chain has TRBV7-3 and TRBJ2-3, with a possible D match to TRBD2 (6 bases). V lost 1 base to trimming and J lost 0 bases, with 14 bases between them. CDR1 is SGHTA, CDR2 FQGTGA, per germline. The CDR3 has 17 amino acids. CDR3 residues: CASSLNMAGFSTDTQYF. The CDR3 DNA reads TGTGCCAGCAGCTTAAACATGGCGGGATTTAGCACAGATACGCAGTATTTT. Using reference TRBV7-3 and TRBJ2-3 for the parts outside the CDR3, the full variable domain is GAGVSQTPSNKVTEKGKYVELRCDPISGHTALYWYRQSLGQGPEFLIYFQGTGAADDSGLPNDRFFAVRPEGSVSTLKIQRTERGDSAVYLCASSLNMAGFSTDTQYFGPGTRLTVL.

The chain joins TRBV2 to TRBJ1-5; D is possibly TRBD1 (6 bases). V was clipped by 2 bases and J by 6 bases, with 11 bases between them. CDR3 length: 14 amino acids. Per the germline V gene, CDR1 is SNHLY and CDR2 is FYNNEI. CDR3 sequence: CASSEMGGGQPQHF. The CDR3 DNA follows: TGTGCCAGCAGTGAAATGGGGGGCGGTCAGCCCCAGCATTTT.

The rearrangement joins TRBV12-3 or TRBV12-4 to TRBJ1-1; 7 nucleotides match TRBD1. Losses at the gene ends were 4 bases for V and 4 bases for J; bases not matched to a gene: 3. The CDR3 length is 13 residues. The CDR3, as DNA: TGTGCCAGCAGTTGGCAGGGGGGCACTGAAGCTTTCTTT. Protein sequence: CASSWQGGTEAFF.

The chain is built from TRBV30 and TRBJ1-2; unclear D gene. Germline V CDR1 and CDR2: GTSNPN, SVGIG (reference sequence). The CDR3 length is 12 residues. V dropped 7 bases and J dropped 3 bases, with 12 bases sitting between them. The CDR3 reads CASGAGDYGYTF. DNA for the CDR3: TGTGCCTCGGGCGCTGGGGACTATGGCTACACCTTC.

Details on this clone: The same CDR3 can be traced to other DNA sequences in this sample. This rearrangement joins TRBV24-1 to TRBJ2-5; D may match TRBD1 or TRBD2 (5 bases each). Per the germline V gene, CDR1 is KGHDR and CDR2 is SFDVKD. CDR3 size: 15 residues. The ends were cut back, 1 base at V and 1 base at J, with 9 bases in the middle. CDR3 DNA: TGTGCCACCAGTGATTTAGGGACGGGCCAAGAGACCCAGTACTTC. Protein: CATSDLGTGQETQYF.

This clone appeared a single time. The chain couples TRBV29-1 to TRBJ1-6; 7 positions match TRBD1. CDR1 is SQVTM, CDR2 ANQGSEA, per germline. V shed 7 bases, J shed 7 bases, and the junction held 13 bases outside the gene matches. The CDR3 is 15 amino acids. CDR3: CSGATGVKLNSPLHF. CDR3 bases: TGCAGCGGAGCAACAGGGGTAAAGTTGAATTCACCCCTCCACTTT.

In DNA form, the CDR3 reads TGTGCCAGCAGCTTATGGATGGGACAGGAGACCTTTGACCTCCACTTT. It yields the protein CASSLWMGQETFDLHF. The V gene is TRBV7-8, the J gene TRBJ1-6, with 8 bases matching TRBD1. The ends lost 2 bases at V and 15 bases at J; junction bases unmatched: 15. The CDR3 extends over 16 amino acids. Germline V CDR1 and CDR2: SGHVS, FQNEAQ.

CDR3 protein: CASSYALGGNTIYF. The DNA of the CDR3 is TGTGCCAGCAGCTACGCACTTGGAGGAAACACCATATATTTT. This chain joins TRBV11-2 and TRBJ1-3, with no clear D. The ends were cut back, 4 bases at V and 4 bases at J, with 11 bases in the middle. CDR1 is SGHAT and CDR2 is FQNNGV in the germline V gene. The CDR3 contains 14 residues.

The chain couples TRBV12-3 or TRBV12-4 to TRBJ1-1; D gene ambiguous. The germline V and J ends were trimmed by 0 bases and 10 bases, with 6 bases remaining between them. This CDR3 contains 11 residues. The CDR3 here is CASSLAGIAFF. The CDR3 DNA reads TGTGCCAGCAGTTTAGCAGGGATAGCTTTCTTT.

The rearrangement links TRBV28 to TRBJ1-1; D remains unclear. The CDR3 consists of 14 residues. CDR1 and CDR2 (germline): MDHEN, SYDVKM. Trimming shortened V by 6 bases and J by 10 bases, and 21 bases separated the two germline ends. The CDR3 region is CASSPEKNHGRAFF. The CDR3 region has the DNA TGTGCCAGCAGCCCCGAGAAAAACCACGGACGAGCTTTCTTT.

V usage is TRBV6-5 and J usage is TRBJ2-7; possibly TRBD1 or TRBD2 for D (6 bases each). Germline CDR1 MNHEY, CDR2 SVGAGI. The CDR3 is 14 amino acids. The CDR3: CASCPGASENEQYF. The DNA for the CDR3 is TGTGCTAGTTGTCCGGGGGCGTCTGAGAACGAGCAGTACTTC.

The chain recombines TRBV19 with TRBJ1-5, with 8 bases that match TRBD1. Germline loops: CDR1 LNHDA, CDR2 SQIVND (reference sequence). The CDR3 has 17 residues. J was trimmed by 1 base and V by 7 bases; bases with no gene match: 12. CDR3 region: CASTETGAHWSNQPQHF. The DNA for the CDR3 is TGTGCCAGTACCGAGACAGGGGCCCATTGGAGCAATCAGCCCCAGCATTTT.

V gene TRBV12-3 or TRBV12-4 combines with J gene TRBJ1-5, with 7 bases matching TRBD1. The CDR3 runs 12 residues. V gave up 8 bases and J gave up 7 bases; unmatched junction bases: 5. CDR3 nucleotides: TGTGCCAGCGGAAACAGGGGCCAGCCCCAGCATTTT. This codes for CASGNRGQPQHF.

The chain recombines TRBV7-3 with TRBJ2-2, with TRBD2 identical over 8 bases. CDR3 length equals 16 residues. Germline V CDR1 and CDR2: SGHTA, FQGTGA. Trimming at V came to 5 bases and at J to 6 bases, leaving 11 bases not matched to a gene. As DNA, the CDR3 is TGTGCCAGCAGCCTAAGCGGGGGTAACGATCCCGGGGAGCTGTTTTTT. It is translated as CASSLSGGNDPGELFF.

V gene TRBV19 combines with J gene TRBJ1-1; the match to TRBD1 covers 8 bases. The V segment lost 5 bases and the J segment 4 bases; nucleotides outside the gene matches: 12. This CDR3 has 16 amino acids. CDR1 is LNHDA and CDR2 is SQIVND in the germline V gene (reference sequence). CDR3 sequence reads: CASSFTSDRVSTEAFF. As DNA, the CDR3 is TGTGCCAGTAGTTTCACCTCGGACAGGGTCAGCACTGAAGCTTTCTTT.

The rearrangement uses TRBV19 and TRBJ1-4; TRBD1 agrees at 9 bases. Germline V gene lookup returns CDR1 LNHDA and CDR2 SQIVND (reference sequence). The CDR3 has 13 residues. The V segment lost 6 bases and the J segment 7 bases; nucleotides outside the gene matches: 3. CDR3 region: CASRGQGSEKLFF. CDR3 bases: TGTGCCAGTAGAGGACAGGGGAGTGAAAAACTGTTTTTT.

A single count supports this clone. The chain combines TRBV19 with TRBJ1-6; tentative D call: TRBD1 (5 bases). The V gene's germline CDR1 is LNHDA and CDR2 SQIVND (reference sequence). The ends were cut back, 1 base at V and 1 base at J, with 5 bases in the middle. CDR3 length: 15 amino acids. DNA for the CDR3: TGTGCCAGTAGTATAGGACAGTCCTATAATTCACCCCTCCACTTT. Its translation: CASSIGQSYNSPLHF.

The chain combines TRBV28 with TRBJ2-6, with a weak D call TRBD1 (5 bases). Trimming cost V 4 bases and J 0 bases, with 10 bases left between them. The V gene's germline CDR1 is MDHEN and CDR2 SYDVKM. CDR3 length: 16 residues. The CDR3 is CASSSRQRSGANVLTF. The CDR3 bases are TGTGCCAGCAGTTCCCGACAGCGCTCTGGGGCCAACGTCCTGACTTTC.

This chain links TRBV19 with TRBJ2-2; 9 nucleotides match TRBD1. This CDR3 is built from 15 residues. Germline CDR1 LNHDA, CDR2 SQIVND (reference sequence). J lost 6 bases, V lost 6 bases, and 8 bases had no gene match. Here the CDR3 reads CASRARDRESGELFF. CDR3 nucleotides: TGTGCCAGTAGGGCCCGGGACAGGGAATCCGGGGAGCTGTTTTTT.

The rearrangement links TRBV6-1 to TRBJ1-3; D gene uncertain. From germline, CDR1 is MNHNS and CDR2 SASEGT. Trimming removed 2 bases at V and 0 bases at J, with 8 bases between. This CDR3 has 15 amino acids. The CDR3 nucleotides are TGTGCCAGCAGTGAAAGGGCCTACTCTGGAAACACCATATATTTT. Translated, it gives CASSERAYSGNTIYF.

The chain links TRBV3-1 (or the pseudogene TRBV3-2) to TRBJ1-1; TRBD1 is a possible D gene (5 bases). CDR3 length: 14 amino acids. In germline, CDR1 is LGHDT, CDR2 YNNKEL (reference sequence). V shed 3 bases and J shed 4 bases, with 12 bases lying between them. In nucleotides, the CDR3 is TGTGCCAGCAGCCACGGGGGGGGAATCACTGAAGCTTTCTTT. This sequence encodes CASSHGGGITEAFF.

A word on this clone: Other DNA sequences in the sample encode the same CDR3. The V and J genes are TRBV6-6 and TRBJ1-2; no firm D call. This CDR3 has 10 residues. The ends were cut back, 2 bases at V and 7 bases at J, with 2 bases in the middle. Germline lookup yields CDR1 MNHNY and CDR2 SVGAGI (reference sequence). In DNA, the CDR3 is TGTGCCAGCAGTTACGGTGGCTACACCTTC. Residues: CASSYGGYTF.

J is TRBJ1-6 and V is TRBV27, with 8 bases identical to TRBD1. The CDR3 loop spans 13 amino acids. V shed 5 bases and J 9 bases; nucleotides not matched to a gene: 3. Germline CDR1 is MNHEY and CDR2 is SMNVEV (reference sequence). Here the CDR3 DNA reads TGTGCCAGCAGTCTGGACAGGGTTTCACCCCTCCACTTT. Translation: CASSLDRVSPLHF.

The rearrangement uses TRBV6-5 and TRBJ2-5, with 10 bases identical to TRBD1. The CDR3 consists of 15 residues. The germline V gene has CDR1 MNHEY and CDR2 SVGAGI. Trimming at V came to 2 bases and at J to 5 bases, leaving 5 bases not matched to a gene. In nucleotides, the CDR3 is TGTGCCAGCAGTTACCAGACAGGGGGCGCGGAGACCCAGTACTTC. Translated, it gives CASSYQTGGAETQYF.

V usage is TRBV9 and J usage is TRBJ1-5; D might be TRBD1 (5 bases). This CDR3 contains 15 residues. Germline lookup yields CDR1 SGDLS and CDR2 YYNGEE. Trimming cost V 1 base and J 5 bases, with 13 bases left between them. The CDR3 region has the DNA TGTGCCAGCAGCGTACTGGGGGATTCGGATCAGCCCCAGCATTTT. Protein: CASSVLGDSDQPQHF.

The chain links TRBV11-2 to TRBJ1-1; maybe TRBD1 (6 bases). CDR1 is SGHAT, CDR2 FQNNGV, per germline. The CDR3 consists of 15 residues. V was pared by 0 bases and J by 7 bases, with 15 bases between. CDR3 amino acids: CASSLDRGRDSEAFF. In DNA form, the CDR3 reads TGTGCCAGCAGCTTAGATCGGGGGCGAGACAGTGAAGCTTTCTTT.

The gene calls are TRBV4-1 and TRBJ2-7, with 7 nucleotides matching TRBD1. The length of the CDR3 is 15 residues. Germline CDR1 and CDR2: MGHRA and YSYEKL. Germline trimming cut 0 bases from V and 4 bases from J; bases unmatched to any gene: 6. The CDR3 DNA reads TGCGCCAGCAGCCAAGACCCCCAGGGGGTGTACGAGCAGTACTTC. The encoded protein is CASSQDPQGVYEQYF.